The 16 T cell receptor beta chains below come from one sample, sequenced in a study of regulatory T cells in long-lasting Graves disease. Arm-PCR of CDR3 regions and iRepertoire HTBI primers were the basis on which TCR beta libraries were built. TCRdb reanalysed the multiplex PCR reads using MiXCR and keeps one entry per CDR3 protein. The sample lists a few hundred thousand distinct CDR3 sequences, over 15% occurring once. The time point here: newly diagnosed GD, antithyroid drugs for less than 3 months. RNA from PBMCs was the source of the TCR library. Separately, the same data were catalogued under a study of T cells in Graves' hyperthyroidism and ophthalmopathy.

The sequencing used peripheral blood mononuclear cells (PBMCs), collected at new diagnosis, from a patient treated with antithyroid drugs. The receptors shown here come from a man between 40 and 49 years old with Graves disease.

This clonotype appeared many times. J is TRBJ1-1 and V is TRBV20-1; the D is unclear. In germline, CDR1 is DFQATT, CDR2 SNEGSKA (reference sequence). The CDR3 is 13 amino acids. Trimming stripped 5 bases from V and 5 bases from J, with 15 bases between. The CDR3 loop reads CSAFGPDLTEAFF. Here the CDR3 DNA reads TGCAGTGCTTTTGGACCCGATCTGACTGAAGCTTTCTTT.

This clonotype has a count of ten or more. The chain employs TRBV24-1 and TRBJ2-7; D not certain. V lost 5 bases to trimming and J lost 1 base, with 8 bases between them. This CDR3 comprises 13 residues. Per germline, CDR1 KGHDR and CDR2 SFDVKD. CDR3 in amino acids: CATSGSLSYEQYF. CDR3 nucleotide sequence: TGTGCCACCAGTGGGAGCCTTTCCTACGAGCAGTACTTC.

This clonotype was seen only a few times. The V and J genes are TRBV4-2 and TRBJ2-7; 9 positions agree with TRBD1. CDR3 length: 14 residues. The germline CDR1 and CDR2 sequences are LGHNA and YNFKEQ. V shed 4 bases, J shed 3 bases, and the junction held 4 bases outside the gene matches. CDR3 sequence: CASSPGQGNYEQYF. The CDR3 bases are TGTGCCAGCAGCCCTGGACAGGGGAACTACGAGCAGTACTTC.

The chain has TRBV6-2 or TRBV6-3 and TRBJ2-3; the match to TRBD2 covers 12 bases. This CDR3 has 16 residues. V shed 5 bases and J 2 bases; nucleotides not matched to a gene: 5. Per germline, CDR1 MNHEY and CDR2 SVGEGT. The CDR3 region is CASSLTSGGLTDTQYF. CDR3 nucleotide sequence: TGTGCCAGCAGTCTGACTAGCGGGGGCCTCACAGATACGCAGTATTTT.

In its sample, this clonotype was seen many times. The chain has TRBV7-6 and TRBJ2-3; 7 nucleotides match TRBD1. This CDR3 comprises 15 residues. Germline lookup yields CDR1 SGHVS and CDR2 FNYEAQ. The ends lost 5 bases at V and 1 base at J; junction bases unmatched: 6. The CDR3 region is CASSPIDRGTDTQYF. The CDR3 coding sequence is TGTGCCAGCAGCCCAATCGACAGGGGCACAGATACGCAGTATTTT.

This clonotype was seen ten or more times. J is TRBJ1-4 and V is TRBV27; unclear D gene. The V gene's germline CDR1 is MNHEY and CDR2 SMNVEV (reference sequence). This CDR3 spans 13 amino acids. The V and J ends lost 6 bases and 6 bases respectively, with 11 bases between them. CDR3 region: CASSLNSYEKLFF. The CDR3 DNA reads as TGTGCCAGCAGCCTAAACTCCTATGAAAAACTGTTTTTT.

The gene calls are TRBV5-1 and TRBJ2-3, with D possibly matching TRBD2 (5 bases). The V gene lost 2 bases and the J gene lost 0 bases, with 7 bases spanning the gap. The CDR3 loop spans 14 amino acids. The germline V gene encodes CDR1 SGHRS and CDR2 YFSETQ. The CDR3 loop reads CASSLRTSTDTQYF. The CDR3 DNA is TGCGCCAGCAGCTTACGGACTAGCACAGATACGCAGTATTTT.

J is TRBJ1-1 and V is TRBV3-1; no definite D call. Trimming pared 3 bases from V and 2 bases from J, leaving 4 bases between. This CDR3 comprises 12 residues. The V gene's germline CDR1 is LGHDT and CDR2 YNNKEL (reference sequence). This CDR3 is CASSHFNTEAFF. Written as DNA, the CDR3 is TGTGCCAGCAGCCACTTTAACACTGAAGCTTTCTTT.

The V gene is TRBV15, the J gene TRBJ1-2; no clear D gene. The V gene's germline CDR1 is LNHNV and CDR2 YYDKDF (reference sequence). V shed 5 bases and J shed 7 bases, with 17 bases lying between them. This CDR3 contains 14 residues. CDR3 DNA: TGTGCCACCAGCCGCGGTGGGGATGTGAGTGGCTACACCTTC. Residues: CATSRGGDVSGYTF.

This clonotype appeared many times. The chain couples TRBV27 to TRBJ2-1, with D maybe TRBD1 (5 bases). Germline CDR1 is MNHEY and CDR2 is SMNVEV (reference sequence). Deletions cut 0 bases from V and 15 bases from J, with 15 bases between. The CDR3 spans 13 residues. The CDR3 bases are TGTGCCAGCAGTTTATCATTTCGGACATCCCCGTTCTTC. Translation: CASSLSFRTSPFF.

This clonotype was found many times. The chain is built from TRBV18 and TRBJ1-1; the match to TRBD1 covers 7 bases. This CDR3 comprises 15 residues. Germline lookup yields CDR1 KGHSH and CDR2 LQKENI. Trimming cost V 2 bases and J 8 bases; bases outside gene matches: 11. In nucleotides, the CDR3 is TGTGCCAGCTCACCATCCACACCGGGACAGCAAGAAGCTTTCTTT. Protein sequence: CASSPSTPGQQEAFF. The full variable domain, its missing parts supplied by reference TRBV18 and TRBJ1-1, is NAGVMQNPRHLVRRRGQEARLRCSPMKGHSHVYWYRQLPEEGLKFMVYLQKENIIDESGMPKERFSAEFPKEGPSILRIQQVVRGDSAAYFCASSPSTPGQQEAFFGQGTRLTVV.

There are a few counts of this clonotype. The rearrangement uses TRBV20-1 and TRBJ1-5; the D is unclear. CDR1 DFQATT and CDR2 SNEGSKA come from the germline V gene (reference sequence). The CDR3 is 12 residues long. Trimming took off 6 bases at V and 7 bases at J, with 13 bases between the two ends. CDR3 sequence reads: CSAQTSPQPQHF. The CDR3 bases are TGCAGTGCGCAGACTTCCCCCCAGCCCCAGCATTTT.

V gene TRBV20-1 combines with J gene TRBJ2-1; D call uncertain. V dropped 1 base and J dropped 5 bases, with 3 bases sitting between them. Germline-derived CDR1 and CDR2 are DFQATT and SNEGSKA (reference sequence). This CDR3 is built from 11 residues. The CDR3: CSARGNNEQFF. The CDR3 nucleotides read TGCAGTGCTAGAGGCAACAATGAGCAGTTCTTC.

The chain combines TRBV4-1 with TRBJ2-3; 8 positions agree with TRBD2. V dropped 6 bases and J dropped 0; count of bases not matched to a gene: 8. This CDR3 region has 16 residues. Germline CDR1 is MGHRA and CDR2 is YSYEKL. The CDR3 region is CASSSRSGGSTDTQYF. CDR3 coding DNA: TGCGCCAGCAGTTCCCGCAGCGGGGGAAGCACAGATACGCAGTATTTT.

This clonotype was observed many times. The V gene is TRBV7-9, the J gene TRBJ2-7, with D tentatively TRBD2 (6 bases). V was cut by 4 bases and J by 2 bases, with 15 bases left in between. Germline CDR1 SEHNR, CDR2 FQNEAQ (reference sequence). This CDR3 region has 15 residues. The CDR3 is CASSSERAVTYEQYF. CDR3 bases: TGTGCCAGCAGCTCAGAGCGGGCAGTAACCTACGAGCAGTACTTC.

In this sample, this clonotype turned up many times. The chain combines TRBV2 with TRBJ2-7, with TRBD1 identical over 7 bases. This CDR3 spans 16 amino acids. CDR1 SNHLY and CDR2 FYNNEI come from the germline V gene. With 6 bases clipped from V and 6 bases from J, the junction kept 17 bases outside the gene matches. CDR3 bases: TGTGCCAGCAGGGCCCCGAACCGACAGGGAAAGGGCGAGCAGTACTTC. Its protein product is CASRAPNRQGKGEQYF.